The 25 T cell receptor beta chains presented below share a single source sample, sequenced in a study of control samples from healthy donors and cancer patients. Clones were read by immunoSEQ multiplex PCR, and TCRdb kept only the in-frame ones, dropping some. The sample lists 260,000 or so clones, roughly 82% occurring once. The material sequenced was PBMCs. Receptors were obtained from a woman aged 60-75 years with lung cancer.

The rearrangement links TRBV6-4 to TRBJ1-5; possibly TRBD1 for D (5 bases). The germline gives CDR1 MRHNA, CDR2 SNTAGT. V was clipped by 10 bases and J by 1 base, with 17 bases between them. The CDR3 length is 15 residues. CDR3 sequence (DNA): TGTGCCACCTCCGTCTGGGGGTTAAGCAATCAGCCCCAGCATTTT. It specifies CATSVWGLSNQPQHF.

The gene calls are TRBV6-6 and TRBJ2-7, with D possibly matching TRBD1 (6 bases). CDR3 length: 15 residues. Germline V gene lookup returns CDR1 MNHNY and CDR2 SVGAGI (reference sequence). V dropped 6 bases and J dropped 2 bases, with 17 bases sitting between them. The CDR3 sequence: CASSPSGTPTYEQYF. The CDR3 DNA follows: TGTGCCAGCAGCCCCTCCGGGACACCAACCTACGAGCAGTACTTC.

This clone was observed once. V usage is TRBV7-2 and J usage is TRBJ1-1; D not certain. The germline V and J ends were trimmed by 3 bases and 0 bases, with 8 bases remaining between them. The CDR3 consists of 14 residues. Germline CDR1 reads SGHTA; CDR2 reads FQGNSA. CDR3 amino acids: CASSFYGLNTEAFF. CDR3 coding DNA: TGTGCCAGCAGCTTTTACGGGTTGAACACTGAAGCTTTCTTT.

This chain connects TRBV7-9 to TRBJ1-5; TRBD1 is a possible D gene (5 bases). The germline gives CDR1 SEHNR, CDR2 FQNEAQ (reference sequence). Trimming pared 1 base from V and 1 base from J, leaving 11 bases between. This CDR3 is 16 amino acids long. CDR3 DNA sequence: TGTGCCAGCAGCTTAGGGGCAGGGTCGAGCAATCAGCCCCAGCATTTT. Translated, it gives CASSLGAGSSNQPQHF.

CDR3 loop: CASSLEGGNEKLFF. CDR3 DNA: TGTGCCAGCAGCTTAGAGGGGGGTAATGAAAAACTGTTTTTT. V gene TRBV7-6 combines with J gene TRBJ1-4; TRBD1 might be the D (6 bases). This CDR3 has 14 residues. CDR1 SGHVS and CDR2 FNYEAQ come from the germline V gene. V was trimmed by 1 base and J by 4 bases, leaving 7 bases between them.

This clone came up once. The gene calls are TRBV5-6 and TRBJ1-4; 8 positions match TRBD1. Germline CDR1 and CDR2: SGHDT and YYEEEE. CDR3 length equals 14 residues. The junction had 2 bases not matched to a gene; V was cut back by 2 bases and J by 5 bases. CDR3 coding DNA: TGTGCCAGCAGCTTCGGGACAGGCAATGAAAAACTGTTTTTT. It is translated as CASSFGTGNEKLFF.

The chain couples TRBV4-2 to TRBJ2-1; possible D gene TRBD2, 5 bases. Trimming stripped 1 base from V and 1 base from J, with 14 bases between. CDR1 LGHNA and CDR2 YNFKEQ come from the germline V gene. The CDR3 is 17 amino acids. CDR3 DNA sequence: TGTGCCAGCAGCCAAGGACACCCTCCGGGGTCCTACAATGAGCAGTTCTTC. This codes for CASSQGHPPGSYNEQFF.

V usage is TRBV5-4 and J usage is TRBJ2-1; 13 nucleotides match TRBD2. The V and J ends lost 4 bases and 8 bases, in that order; junction bases with no gene match: 9. The germline CDR1 and CDR2 sequences are SGHNT and YYREEE (reference sequence). This CDR3 region has 16 residues. The CDR3: CASSRTLAGGPDEQFF. CDR3 bases: TGTGCCAGCAGCCGCACACTAGCGGGAGGGCCGGATGAGCAGTTCTTC.

With regard to this clone: Other DNA sequences in this sample translate to the same CDR3. The rearrangement joins TRBV5-1 to TRBJ2-1; 9 bases align to TRBD2. Trimming at V came to 2 bases and at J to 4 bases, leaving 4 bases not matched to a gene. CDR3 length: 15 residues. The V gene's germline CDR1 is SGHRS and CDR2 YFSETQ. Here the CDR3 reads CASSLGGGDYNEQFF. The CDR3 DNA is TGCGCCAGCAGCTTAGGCGGGGGGGATTACAATGAGCAGTTCTTC.

The chain recombines TRBV5-1 with TRBJ2-7; 7 positions match TRBD1. This CDR3 has 15 residues. Germline loops: CDR1 SGHRS, CDR2 YFSETQ. V gave up 3 bases and J gave up 2 bases; unmatched junction bases: 8. The CDR3 DNA follows: TGCGCCAGCAGCTCACAGGGGAATGGGCCCTACGAGCAGTACTTC. Translated, it gives CASSSQGNGPYEQYF.

The V call is TRBV27, the J call TRBJ1-4; no reliable D call. This CDR3 comprises 15 residues. Germline V lookup: CDR1 MNHEY, CDR2 SMNVEV (reference sequence). Trimming cost V 5 bases and J 8 bases, with 18 bases left between them. The CDR3 region has the DNA TGTGCCAGCAGTCTTGGCTGGGGTGGTGGGGAAAAACTGTTTTTT. Protein: CASSLGWGGGEKLFF.

This rearrangement joins TRBV6-5 to TRBJ2-2; D is ambiguous. The germline gives CDR1 MNHEY, CDR2 SVGAGI. The CDR3 covers 13 residues. Trimming removed 7 bases at V and 4 bases at J, with 10 bases between. CDR3 bases: TGTGCCAGCAAGGAGACGGGCACCGGGGAGCTGTTTTTT. It codes for CASKETGTGELFF.

The chain employs TRBV7-9 and TRBJ2-7, with TRBD1 identical over 8 bases. Looked up from germline, CDR1 is SEHNR and CDR2 is FQNEAQ (reference sequence). The CDR3 length is 15 residues. V dropped 3 bases and J dropped 4; count of bases not matched to a gene: 8. In DNA form, the CDR3 reads TGTGCCAGCAGCTTCTCGGACAGGGTTGGTTACGAGCAGTACTTC. Its protein is CASSFSDRVGYEQYF. The entire variable domain, with the rest obtained from reference TRBV7-9 and TRBJ2-7, is as follows: DTGVSQNPRHKITKRGQNVTFRCDPISEHNRLYWYRQTLGQGPEFLTYFQNEAQLEKSRLLSDRFSAERPKGSFSTLEIQRTEQGDSAMYLCASSFSDRVGYEQYFGPGTRLTVT.

This clone has just one count. The V gene is TRBV25-1, the J gene TRBJ2-1; perhaps TRBD2 as D (7 bases). The germline V gene has CDR1 MGHDK and CDR2 SYGVNS. This CDR3 is built from 14 residues. Trimming took off 5 bases at V and 4 bases at J, with 12 bases between the two ends. CDR3 loop: CASSKAGTYNEQFF. In DNA form, the CDR3 reads TGTGCCAGCAGTAAAGCGGGGACATACAATGAGCAGTTCTTC.

The chain has TRBV4-1 and TRBJ2-7; 7 bases are a match to TRBD2. With V trimmed by 1 base and J by 3 bases, 9 bases remained unmatched. This CDR3 comprises 16 residues. The germline V gene encodes CDR1 MGHRA and CDR2 YSYEKL. This CDR3 is CASSQVPSAGVYEQYF. For the CDR3, the DNA is TGCGCCAGCAGCCAAGTCCCCTCGGCGGGAGTCTACGAGCAGTACTTC.

This clone was counted once. A read error may account for a junction end that differs from germline. The V gene is TRBV7-7, the J gene TRBJ1-1; a possible D gene is TRBD1 (5 bases). Germline values: CDR1 SSHAT, CDR2 FNYEAQ (reference sequence). The CDR3 consists of 13 residues. The CDR3 here is CASSYDRNTEAFF. The CDR3 DNA reads as TGTGCTAGCAGCTACGACAGGAACACTGAAGCTTTCTTT. Combining the CDR3 with reference TRBV7-7 and TRBJ1-1 gives the whole variable domain GAGVSQSPRYKVTKRGQDVTLRCDPISSHATLYWYQQALGQGPEFLTYFNYEAQPDKSGLPSDRFSAERPEGSISTLTIQRTEQRDSAMYRCASSYDRNTEAFFGQGTRLTVV.

V gene TRBV28 combines with J gene TRBJ1-2; 8 positions agree with TRBD1. Germline CDR1 reads MDHEN; CDR2 reads SYDVKM. V lost 2 bases, J lost 8 bases, and 13 bases stayed unmatched. This CDR3 has 16 amino acids. The CDR3 DNA reads TGTGCCAGCAGTTTAGGTGGGACAGGATTAATAGACGGCTACACCTTC. Protein: CASSLGGTGLIDGYTF.

J is TRBJ1-2 and V is TRBV6-5; the match to TRBD1 covers 9 bases. V dropped 5 bases and J dropped 8; count of bases not matched to a gene: 9. Germline lookup yields CDR1 MNHEY and CDR2 SVGAGI. The CDR3 consists of 14 residues. The CDR3 is CASSPGQGLGGYTF. As DNA, the CDR3 is TGTGCCAGCAGTCCGGGACAGGGCCTTGGGGGCTACACCTTC.

The J gene is TRBJ1-6, the V gene TRBV6-5; TRBD1 might be the D (6 bases). CDR3 length: 15 amino acids. Per the germline V gene, CDR1 is MNHEY and CDR2 is SVGAGI. Trimming removed 10 bases from V and 2 bases from J, with 15 bases in between. The CDR3 coding sequence is TGTGCCACCCTCCGGGGGGCACCCTATAATTCACCCCTCCACTTT. Protein sequence: CATLRGAPYNSPLHF.

The rearrangement uses TRBV12-3 or TRBV12-4 and TRBJ2-7; no clear D gene. The CDR3 length is 12 residues. V lost 3 bases to trimming and J lost 7 bases, with 10 bases between them. In DNA form, the CDR3 reads TGTGCCAGCAGTTTCGTCCGAAGGGAGCAGTACTTC. Translated, it gives CASSFVRREQYF.

The genes are TRBV5-1 and TRBJ1-1; 10 bases are shared with TRBD1. CDR3 length equals 15 residues. Trimming at V came to 4 bases and at J to 5 bases, leaving 8 bases not matched to a gene. Germline CDR1 SGHRS, CDR2 YFSETQ. CDR3 in DNA: TGCGCCAGCAGCCTAACGACAGGGGGCCAAACTGAAGCTTTCTTT. Translating it yields CASSLTTGGQTEAFF.

Only a few counts were recorded for this clone. This rearrangement joins TRBV3-1 (or the pseudogene TRBV3-2) to TRBJ1-1; D is perhaps TRBD1 (5 bases). With 6 bases removed from V and 3 bases from J, the gap between germline ends came to 14 bases. The germline gives CDR1 LGHDT, CDR2 YNNKEL (reference sequence). The CDR3 runs to 14 residues. Here the CDR3 reads CASSFGARDTEAFF. In DNA form, the CDR3 reads TGTGCCAGCAGTTTCGGGGCGCGGGACACTGAAGCTTTCTTT.

The chain employs TRBV6-5 and TRBJ1-4; 9 bases line up with TRBD1. The CDR3 extends over 15 amino acids. V was pared by 5 bases and J by 9 bases, with 10 bases of the junction left unmatched. The germline gives CDR1 MNHEY, CDR2 SVGAGI. The CDR3 nucleotides are TGTGCCAGCAGTCCGGGACAGGGCCTGGGCAAAAAACTGTTTTTT. As protein: CASSPGQGLGKKLFF.

The chain couples TRBV3-1 (or the pseudogene TRBV3-2) to TRBJ1-4, with D unresolved. There are 14 residues in the CDR3. The ends were cut back, 3 bases at V and 3 bases at J, with 8 bases in the middle. Germline V gene sequence: CDR1 LGHDT, CDR2 YNNKEL (reference sequence). The CDR3 coding sequence is TGTGCCAGCAGCCACCTCGGGGCTAATGAAAAACTGTTTTTT. This translates into CASSHLGANEKLFF.

This clone was seen a handful of times. The chain is built from TRBV28 and TRBJ2-2; D uncertain. V was pared by 5 bases and J by 4 bases, with 14 bases between. The germline V gene encodes CDR1 MDHEN and CDR2 SYDVKM. The CDR3 runs to 15 residues. Here the CDR3 reads CASSLTALGTGELFF. Written as DNA, the CDR3 is TGTGCCAGCAGTCTCACGGCCCTGGGCACCGGGGAGCTGTTTTTT.